This T cell receptor (beta chain) was documented in a study of T cell clonotyping in hematopoietic cell transplantation. Study-level results: At the given depth, recipient repertoires were over 97% de novo clonotypes.

Samples: about 28 days before transplant, then days 30, 100 and 180 after. The protocol was immunoSEQ multiplex PCR, while the TCRdb copy is restricted to in-frame clones and leaves out a portion. The repertoire holds around 9,800 clones, with around 90% as singletons. As regards this clone: Antigen specificity is unknown.

Specimen: PBMCs, collected 180 days after allogeneic stem cell transplant. The receptor's source is a male patient over 55 who had an allogeneic stem cell transplant from an unrelated donor, so the T cells may come from the graft donor. Some clones in this sample may be carry-over from other donors' samples.

The CDR3 here is CASSQHRGPGETQYF. CDR3 DNA: TGCGCCAGCAGCCAGCACAGGGGGCCGGGGGAGACCCAGTACTTC. The gene calls are TRBV4-3 and TRBJ2-5; 9 nucleotides match TRBD1. V was clipped by 3 bases and J by 5 bases; unmatched bases: 7. Germline-derived CDR1 and CDR2 are LGHNA and YSLEER. The CDR3 totals 15 residues.